This TCR beta chain derives from a study of blood T cell repertoires in COVID-19. About the study: Acute and convalescent COVID-19 samples came from the United States, Italy and Spain.

Clones were sequenced by immunoSEQ multiplex PCR, and TCRdb holds only the in-frame ones, with some missing. This repertoire shows some 370,000 clones, under 85% found once; its top ten account for approximately 5%. CDR3 length: 13 residues. Germline V lookup: CDR1 SGHDT, CDR2 YYEEEE. The V end was cut by 4 bases, the J end by 0 bases, with 7 bases between. The chain carries TRBV5-6 and TRBJ1-1; D is uncertain. Material: PBMCs or T cells enriched from blood (not recorded which). This receptor was taken from a woman aged 45-65 years who had recovered from COVID-19. The CDR3 DNA follows: TGTGCCAGCAGCCGCGGGTTGAACACTGAAGCTTTCTTT. Translation: CASSRGLNTEAFF. Based on the CDR3 plus reference TRBV5-6 and TRBJ1-1, the full variable domain is DAGVTQSPTHLIKTRGQQVTLRCSPKSGHDTVSWYQQALGQGPQFIFQYYEEEERQRGNFPDRFSGHQFPNYSSELNVNALLLGDSALYLCASSRGLNTEAFFGQGTRLTVV.